This TCR beta chain was recorded in a study of T cells in Graves' hyperthyroidism and ophthalmopathy. This CDR3 has 12 amino acids. Germline CDR1 reads DFQATT; CDR2 reads SNEGSKA (reference sequence). V lost 3 bases, J lost 5 bases, and 10 bases lay in between. This clonotype has ten or more counts. Its antigen is undetermined. Regarding the study as a whole: Most thyroid clonotypes with frequency above 0.001 were detected in blood.

The authors took PBMCs from roughly 10 ml fresh peripheral blood. TCR beta CDR3 regions were amplified from RNA transcripts. A set of HTBI primers served as the primers for a first-round RT-PCR of the TCR CDR3. TCRdb recomputed calls from the multiplex PCR reads with MiXCR, one row per CDR3 protein. The sample comprises a few hundred thousand distinct CDR3 sequences, about an eighth of which are singletons, and roughly 4.8% rests with the top ten. Input material: blood. This receptor was taken from a woman aged 18-29 years with Graves' hyperthyroidism. V and J are TRBV20-1 and TRBJ2-5, with a tentative D call TRBD2 (5 bases). DNA for the CDR3: TGCAGTGCTAGGGGAACGGGGGAGACCCAGTACTTC. Encoded protein: CSARGTGETQYF.